Sequencing of this T cell receptor beta chain was carried out in a study of human T cells and chemical hapten exposure. For the study at large: Weekly administration of diphenylcyclopropenone to the scalp of patients continued throughout the approximately 24-week study. Whole-study results and caveats: After DPC sensitization, TCRs above 1 in 1000 frequency showed no change.

Attachment of unique molecular identifiers to individual cDNA molecules was performed in the library. TCRdb ran MiXCR on the RACE reads and lists one entry per CDR3 protein. The sample holds over 70,000 distinct CDR3 sequences, around a tenth seen once. Described time point: patch test 2, 6 weeks after DPC sensitization. Specified treatment: therapeutic diphenylcyclopropenone sensitization with weekly scalp DPC. As regards this clonotype: Antigen: not known.

The sequence was obtained from a man between 18 and 35 years old with alopecia areata. Some clones in this sample may be carry-over from other donors' samples. Sequences were derived from whole blood, sampled in connection with sensitization to the hapten diphenylcyclopropenone (DPC).

The CDR3 DNA reads TGCAGCGTCGCCCAAACCGCGCAGAACACCATATATTTT. This codes for CSVAQTAQNTIYF. The genes are TRBV29-1 and TRBJ1-3; D unresolved. The germline CDR1 and CDR2 sequences are SQVTM and ANQGSEA. Deletions cut 6 bases from V and 7 bases from J, with 16 bases between. The CDR3 consists of 13 residues.